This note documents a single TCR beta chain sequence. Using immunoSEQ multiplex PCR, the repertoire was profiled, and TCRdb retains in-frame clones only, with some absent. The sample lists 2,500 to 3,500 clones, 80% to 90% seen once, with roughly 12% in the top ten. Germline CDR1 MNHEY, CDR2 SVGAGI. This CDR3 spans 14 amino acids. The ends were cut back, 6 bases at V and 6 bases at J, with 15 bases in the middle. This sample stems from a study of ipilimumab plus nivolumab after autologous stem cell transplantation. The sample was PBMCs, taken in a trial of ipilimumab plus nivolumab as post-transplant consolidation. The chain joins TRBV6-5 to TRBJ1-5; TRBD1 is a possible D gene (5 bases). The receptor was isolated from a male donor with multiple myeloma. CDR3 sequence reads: CASSPRGGGQPQHF. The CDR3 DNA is TGTGCCAGCAGCCCTCGGGGGGGAGGTCAGCCCCAGCATTTT.